The 6 T cell receptor beta chains in this list originate from one sample, sequenced in a study of tumor-infiltrating lymphocytes in primary liver carcinoma. Co-extracting RNA and DNA was done with about 18-33 mg of unsorted bulk tissue as input. A primer matching the constant region was used to make TCR beta cDNA from around 550 ng of total RNA. A slightly modified ARM-PCR protocol with three nested multiplex PCR rounds produced these TCR beta libraries. The opening two PCR rounds, approximately 10 cycles each, paired TRBV1-TRBV30 forward primers with a C-beta reverse primer. TCRdb ran MiXCR on the multiplex PCR reads and lists one entry per CDR3 protein. The sample shows approximately 110,000 distinct CDR3 sequences, around 64% of them seen only once. What was sequenced was liver tumor tissue from sampling region 3. Subset indicated: tumor region T3, left-lateral pole. Source of these receptors: a woman aged 60-70 years with primary liver carcinoma and hepatitis B virus infection.

This clonotype showed up many times. This sequence joins TRBV5-4 and TRBJ2-3, with 7 bases aligning to TRBD2. The ends lost 2 bases at V and 8 bases at J; junction bases unmatched: 17. This CDR3 is built from 17 residues. Germline V gene lookup returns CDR1 SGHNT and CDR2 YYREEE (reference sequence). Written as DNA, the CDR3 is TGTGCCAGCAGCTTCCCTCGACTAGCAGAGGGCCTCGGTACGCAGTATTTT. It translates to CASSFPRLAEGLGTQYF.

This clonotype was recorded only once. This chain joins TRBV28 and TRBJ2-2, with 7 positions matching TRBD2. From germline, CDR1 is MDHEN and CDR2 SYDVKM. The CDR3 consists of 16 residues. V dropped 9 bases and J dropped 9; count of bases not matched to a gene: 19. CDR3 residues: CASSTFGGSTGRELFF. In DNA form, the CDR3 reads TGTGCCAGTAGTACCTTTGGCGGGAGTACCGGCAGGGAGCTGTTTTTT.

This clonotype was detected many times. The J gene is TRBJ2-7, the V gene TRBV6-5, with a tentative D call TRBD2 (6 bases). The V end was cut by 5 bases, the J end by 0 bases, with 14 bases between. The CDR3 spans 15 residues. Germline CDR1 and CDR2: MNHEY and SVGAGI. In DNA, the CDR3 is TGTGCCAGCAGTACCGGGGGACTTTCCTCCTACGAGCAGTACTTC. It codes for CASSTGGLSSYEQYF.

This clonotype has at least ten counts. J is TRBJ2-7 and V is TRBV5-1, with 9 bases fitting TRBD2. This CDR3 is built from 14 residues. The V segment lost 1 base and the J segment 3 bases; nucleotides outside the gene matches: 2. Germline CDR1 reads SGHRS; CDR2 reads YFSETQ. The CDR3 is CASSLSSGNYEQYF. DNA for the CDR3: TGCGCCAGCAGCTTGTCTAGCGGGAACTACGAGCAGTACTTC.

This clonotype was picked up a small number of times. The rearrangement joins TRBV7-9 to TRBJ2-1; 10 bases line up with TRBD2. Germline CDR1 and CDR2: SEHNR and FQNEAQ (reference sequence). V lost 5 bases and J lost 6; bases outside the gene matches: 7. The CDR3 has 15 residues. The CDR3 region is CASSTLAGASNEQFF. For the CDR3, the DNA is TGTGCCAGCAGCACCCTAGCGGGAGCTTCCAATGAGCAGTTCTTC.

As regards this clonotype: A much larger clone differs by one base, so this may be a read error. This sequence joins TRBV12-3 or TRBV12-4 and TRBJ2-1, with 9 bases that match TRBD1. The trim removed 7 bases at V and 5 bases at J, leaving 3 bases unmatched. This CDR3 has 13 residues. DNA for the CDR3: TGTGCCAGCAAGGGGACAGGGAACAATGAGCAGTTCTTC. This sequence encodes CASKGTGNNEQFF.